This TCR beta chain was sequenced during a study of OX40 agonist ivuxolimab in advanced cancers. Study at large: Subjects had a mean age of approximately 60 years, with a range of about 23 to 85; around 80% were male. Broader study findings: The authors also found low normalized T-cell clonal expansion in some nonresponders. The 0.1-3.0 mg/kg partial responders had among the lowest clonal expansion. At 0.1 to 3.0 mg/kg, clonal expansion of CD4+ and CD8+ blood T cells had occurred by week 6.

This clone was detected a few times. Its antigen is currently unknown. This specimen includes other DNA sequences encoding the same CDR3. Produced via immunoSEQ multiplex PCR; TCRdb's table is partial and in-frame only. The sample consists of 60,000 to 85,000 clones, 70% to 90% of them appearing once. Trimming removed 0 bases from V and 5 bases from J; junction bases left unmatched: 2. Germline CDR1 reads SNHLY; CDR2 reads FYNNEI. The CDR3 has 15 amino acids. The sequencing used CD4+ or CD8+ T cells sorted from blood, collected in a trial of the OX40 agonist ivuxolimab. This chain connects TRBV2 to TRBJ2-2, with 8 bases lining up with TRBD1. This TCR came from an adult with an advanced solid tumor such as melanoma, head and neck, liver or kidney cancer. The CDR3 bases are TGTGCCAGCAGTGAAGCTGGACAGGGAACCGGGGAGCTGTTTTTT. It translates to CASSEAGQGTGELFF.